This TCR beta chain was found in a study of cytomegalovirus exposure and HLA in healthy donors. Regarding the study as a whole: The study put 150 or so TCR beta chains on its list as cytomegalovirus-associated.

With respect to this clone: Its specificity is unknown.

Sequenced by immunoSEQ multiplex PCR; TCRdb stores in-frame clones only, minus some. The data contain approximately 200,000 clones, around 80% of them singletons. Per the germline V gene, CDR1 is SGHRS and CDR2 is YFSETQ. CDR3 length: 13 amino acids. The V and J genes are TRBV5-1 and TRBJ2-3, with 7 nucleotides matching TRBD1. The receptor's source is a woman aged 30 to 39 in good health and CMV-seronegative. The sample consisted of PBMCs. The CDR3 DNA follows: TGCGCGACCCAAGGACAGGACACAGATACGCAGTATTTT. Amino acids: CATQGQDTDTQYF.